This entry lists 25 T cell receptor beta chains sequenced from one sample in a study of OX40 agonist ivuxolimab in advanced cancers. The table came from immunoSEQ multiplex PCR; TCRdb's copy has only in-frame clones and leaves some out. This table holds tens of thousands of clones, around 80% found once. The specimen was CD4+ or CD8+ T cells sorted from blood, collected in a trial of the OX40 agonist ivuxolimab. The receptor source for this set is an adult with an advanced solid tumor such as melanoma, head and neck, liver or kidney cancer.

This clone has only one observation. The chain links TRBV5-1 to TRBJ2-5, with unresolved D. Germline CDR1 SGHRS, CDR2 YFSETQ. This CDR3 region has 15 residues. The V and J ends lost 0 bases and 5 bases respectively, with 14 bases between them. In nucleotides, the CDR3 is TGCGCCAGCAGCTTGGAGGGAAGGAACCTTGAGACCCAGTACTTC. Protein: CASSLEGRNLETQYF. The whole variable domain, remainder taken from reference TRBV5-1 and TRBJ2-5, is KAGVTQTPRYLIKTRGQQVTLSCSPISGHRSVSWYQQTPGQGLQFLFEYFSETQRNKGNFPGRFSGRQFSNSRSEMNVSTLELGDSALYLCASSLEGRNLETQYFGPGTRLLVL.

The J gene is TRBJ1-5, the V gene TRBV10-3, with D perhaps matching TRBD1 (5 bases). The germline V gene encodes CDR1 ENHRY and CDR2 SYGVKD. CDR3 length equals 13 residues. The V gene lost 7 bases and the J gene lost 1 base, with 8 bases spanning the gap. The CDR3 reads CAITRDSNQPQHF. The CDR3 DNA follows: TGTGCCATCACCAGGGACAGCAATCAGCCCCAGCATTTT.

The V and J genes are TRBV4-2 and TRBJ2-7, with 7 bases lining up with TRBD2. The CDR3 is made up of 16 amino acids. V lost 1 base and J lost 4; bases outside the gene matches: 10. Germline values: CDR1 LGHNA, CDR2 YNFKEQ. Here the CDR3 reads CASSQGWEGSKYEQYF. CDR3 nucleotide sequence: TGTGCCAGCAGCCAAGGGTGGGAGGGGTCCAAGTACGAGCAGTACTTC.

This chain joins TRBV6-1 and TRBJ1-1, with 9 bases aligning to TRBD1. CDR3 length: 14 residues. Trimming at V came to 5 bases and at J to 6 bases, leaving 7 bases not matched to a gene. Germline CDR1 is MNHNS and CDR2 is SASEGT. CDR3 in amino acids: CASSHRDRDSEAFF. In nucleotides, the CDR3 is TGTGCCAGCAGTCACCGGGACAGGGATTCTGAAGCTTTCTTT.

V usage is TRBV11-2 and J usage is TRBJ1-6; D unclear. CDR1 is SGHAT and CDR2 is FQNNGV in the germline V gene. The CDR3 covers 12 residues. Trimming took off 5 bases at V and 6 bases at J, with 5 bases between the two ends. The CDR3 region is CASSPINSPLHF. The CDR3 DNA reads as TGTGCCAGCAGCCCCATTAATTCACCCCTCCACTTT.

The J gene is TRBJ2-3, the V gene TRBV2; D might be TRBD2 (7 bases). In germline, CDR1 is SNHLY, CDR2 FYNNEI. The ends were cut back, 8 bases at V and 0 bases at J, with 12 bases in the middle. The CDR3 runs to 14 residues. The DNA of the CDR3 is TGTGCCAGCCGAGGGGGGGCTAGCACAGATACGCAGTATTTT. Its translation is CASRGGASTDTQYF.

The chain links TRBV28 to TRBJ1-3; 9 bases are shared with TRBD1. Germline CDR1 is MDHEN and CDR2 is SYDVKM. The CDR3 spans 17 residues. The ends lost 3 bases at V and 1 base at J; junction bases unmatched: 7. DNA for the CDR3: TGTGCCAGCAGTTTTCACAGGGGGCCCACTTCTGGAAACACCATATATTTT. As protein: CASSFHRGPTSGNTIYF.

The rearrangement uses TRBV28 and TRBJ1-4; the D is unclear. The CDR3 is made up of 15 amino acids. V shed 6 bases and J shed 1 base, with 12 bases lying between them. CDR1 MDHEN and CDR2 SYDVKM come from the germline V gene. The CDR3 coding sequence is TGTGCCAGCAGAGTGGGGATCCAAACTAATGAAAAACTGTTTTTT. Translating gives CASRVGIQTNEKLFF.

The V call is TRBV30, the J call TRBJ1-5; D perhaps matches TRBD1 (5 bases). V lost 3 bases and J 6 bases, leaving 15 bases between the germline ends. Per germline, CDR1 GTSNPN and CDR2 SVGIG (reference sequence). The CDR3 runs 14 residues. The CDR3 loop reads CAWRGVGGSQPQHF. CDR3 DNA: TGTGCCTGGAGAGGTGTTGGGGGATCTCAGCCCCAGCATTTT.

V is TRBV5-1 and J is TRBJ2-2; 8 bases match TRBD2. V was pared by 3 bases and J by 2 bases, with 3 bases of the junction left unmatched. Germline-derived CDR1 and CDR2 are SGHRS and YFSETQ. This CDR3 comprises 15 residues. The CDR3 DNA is TGCGCCAGCAGCTCGACTAGCGTTAACACCGGGGAGCTGTTTTTT. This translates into CASSSTSVNTGELFF.

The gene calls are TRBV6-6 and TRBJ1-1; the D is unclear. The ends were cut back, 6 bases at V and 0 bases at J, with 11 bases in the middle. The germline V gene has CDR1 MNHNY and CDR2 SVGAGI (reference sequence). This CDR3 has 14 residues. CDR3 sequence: CASSHWTVNTEAFF. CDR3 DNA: TGTGCCAGCAGCCATTGGACGGTGAACACTGAAGCTTTCTTT.

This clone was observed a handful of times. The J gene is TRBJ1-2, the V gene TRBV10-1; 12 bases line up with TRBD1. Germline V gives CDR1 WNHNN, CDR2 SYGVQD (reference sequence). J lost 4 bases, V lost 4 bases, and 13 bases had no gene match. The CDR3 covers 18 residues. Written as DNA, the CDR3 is TGCGCCAGCAGTGTAAATGGGGACAGGGGGCATTGTAGCTATGGCTACACCTTC. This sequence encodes CASSVNGDRGHCSYGYTF.

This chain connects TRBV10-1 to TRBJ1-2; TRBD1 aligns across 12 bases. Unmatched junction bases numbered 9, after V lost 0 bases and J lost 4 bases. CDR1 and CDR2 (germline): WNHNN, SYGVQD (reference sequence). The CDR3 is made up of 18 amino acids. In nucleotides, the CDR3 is TGCGCCAGCAGTGAGTCGACTGGGGACAGGGGGCGAGGCTATGGCTACACCTTC. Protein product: CASSESTGDRGRGYGYTF.

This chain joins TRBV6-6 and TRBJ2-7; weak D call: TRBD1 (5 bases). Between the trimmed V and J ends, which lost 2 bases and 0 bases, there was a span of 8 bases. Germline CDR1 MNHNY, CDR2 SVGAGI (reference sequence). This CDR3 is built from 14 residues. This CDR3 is CASSYAGNSYEQYF. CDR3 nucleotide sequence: TGTGCCAGCAGTTACGCAGGGAACTCCTACGAGCAGTACTTC.

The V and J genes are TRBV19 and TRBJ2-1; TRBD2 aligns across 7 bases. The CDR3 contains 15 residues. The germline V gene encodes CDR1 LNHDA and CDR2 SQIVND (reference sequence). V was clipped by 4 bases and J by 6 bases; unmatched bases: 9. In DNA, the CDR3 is TGTGCCAGTAGTAAGGAATCGGCGGGGGTCAATGAGCAGTTCTTC. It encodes CASSKESAGVNEQFF.

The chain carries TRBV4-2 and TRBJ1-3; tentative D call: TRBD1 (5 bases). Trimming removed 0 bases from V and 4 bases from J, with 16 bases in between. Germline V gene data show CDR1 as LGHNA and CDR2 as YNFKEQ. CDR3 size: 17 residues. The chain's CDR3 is CASSQEGTGVSGNTIYF. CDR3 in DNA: TGTGCCAGCAGCCAAGAGGGCACGGGGGTCTCCGGAAACACCATATATTTT.

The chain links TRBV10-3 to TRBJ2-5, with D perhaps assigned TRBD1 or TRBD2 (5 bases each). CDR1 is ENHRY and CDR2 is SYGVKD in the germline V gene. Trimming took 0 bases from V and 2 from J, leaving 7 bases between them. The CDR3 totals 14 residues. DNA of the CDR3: TGTGCCATCAGTGAGTCGGGGGAACAAGAGACCCAGTACTTC. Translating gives CAISESGEQETQYF.

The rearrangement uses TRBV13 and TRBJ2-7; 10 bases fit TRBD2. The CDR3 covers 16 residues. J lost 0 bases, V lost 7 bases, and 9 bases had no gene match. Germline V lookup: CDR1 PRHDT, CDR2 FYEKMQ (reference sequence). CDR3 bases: TGTGCCAGCACATCGGGACTAGCGAGCCTCTCCTACGAGCAGTACTTC. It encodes CASTSGLASLSYEQYF.

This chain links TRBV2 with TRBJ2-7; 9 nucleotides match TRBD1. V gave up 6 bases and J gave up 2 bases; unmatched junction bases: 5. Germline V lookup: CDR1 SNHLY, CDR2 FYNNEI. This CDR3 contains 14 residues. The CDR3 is CASSQQGAPYEQYF. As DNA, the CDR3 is TGTGCCAGCAGCCAACAGGGGGCCCCCTACGAGCAGTACTTC. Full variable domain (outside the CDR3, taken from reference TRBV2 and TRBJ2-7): EPEVTQTPSHQVTQMGQEVILRCVPISNHLYFYWYRQILGQKVEFLVSFYNNEISEKSEIFDDQFSVERPDGSNFTLKIRSTKLEDSAMYFCASSQQGAPYEQYFGPGTRLTVT.

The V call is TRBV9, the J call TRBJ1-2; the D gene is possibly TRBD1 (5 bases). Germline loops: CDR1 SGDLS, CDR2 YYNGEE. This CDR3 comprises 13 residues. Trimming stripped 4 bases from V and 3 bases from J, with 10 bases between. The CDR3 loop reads CASSSLGDYGYTF. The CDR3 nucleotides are TGTGCCAGCAGCTCCCTAGGGGACTATGGCTACACCTTC.

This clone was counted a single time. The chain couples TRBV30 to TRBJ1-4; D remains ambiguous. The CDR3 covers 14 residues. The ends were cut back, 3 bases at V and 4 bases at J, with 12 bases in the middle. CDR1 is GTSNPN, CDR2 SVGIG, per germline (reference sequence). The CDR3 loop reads CAWRPRSFNEKLFF. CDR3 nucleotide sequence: TGTGCCTGGAGGCCCCGGTCCTTTAATGAAAAACTGTTTTTT.

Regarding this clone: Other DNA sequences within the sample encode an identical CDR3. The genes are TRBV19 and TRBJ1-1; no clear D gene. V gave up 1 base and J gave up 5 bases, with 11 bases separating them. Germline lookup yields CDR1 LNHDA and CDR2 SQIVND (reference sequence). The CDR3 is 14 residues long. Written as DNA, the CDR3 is TGTGCCAGTAGTATAGGAGGAGGTGGGACTGAAGCTTTCTTT. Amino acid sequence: CASSIGGGGTEAFF.

CDR3 amino acids: CASSESGQGFAEQYF. CDR3 coding DNA: TGTGCCAGCAGTGAAAGCGGACAGGGCTTTGCCGAGCAGTACTTC. The chain joins TRBV2 to TRBJ2-7, with TRBD1 matching over 8 bases. The J segment lost 6 bases and the V segment lost 2 bases, leaving 9 bases of the junction unmatched. Germline CDR1 reads SNHLY; CDR2 reads FYNNEI. The CDR3 loop spans 15 amino acids.

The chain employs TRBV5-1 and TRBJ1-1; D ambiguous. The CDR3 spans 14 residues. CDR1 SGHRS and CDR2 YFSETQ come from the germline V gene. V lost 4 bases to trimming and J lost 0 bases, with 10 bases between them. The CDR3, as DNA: TGCGCCAGCAGCCCCTGGGCCATGAACACTGAAGCTTTCTTT. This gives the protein CASSPWAMNTEAFF.

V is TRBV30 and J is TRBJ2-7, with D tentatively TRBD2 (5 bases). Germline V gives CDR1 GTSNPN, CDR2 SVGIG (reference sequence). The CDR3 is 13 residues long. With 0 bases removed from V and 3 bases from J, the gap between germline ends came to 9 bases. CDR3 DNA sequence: TGTGCCTGGAGTGTGGGAGATTACTACGAGCAGTACTTC. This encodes CAWSVGDYYEQYF.